A selection of T cell receptor beta chains follows, all from one sample in a study of T-cell memory formation after mild COVID-19. TCRdb reprocessed the 5' RACE reads with MiXCR, giving one entry per CDR3 protein. The sample consists of around 140,000 distinct CDR3 sequences, under 7% of them appearing once. The sample consisted of PBMCs or a T cell subset sorted from them (not recorded which). These receptors all stem from an adult woman who had mild COVID-19 (a few samples of this study predate the infection). Cell type and time point are not known. The CDR3 runs from the conserved cysteine through the conserved F or W. A D gene is named only where the DNA matches it firmly. Clone size is given for some rows only: seen once, a few or many times, or a class if the clone is expanded.

abundance,v_gene,j_gene,d_gene,CDR3aa,CDR3nt
many,TRBV29-1,TRBJ2-7,.,CSVGGSYYEQYF,TGCAGCGTTGGTGGTAGCTACTACGAGCAGTACTTC
few,TRBV25-1,TRBJ1-1,.,CASSVRGPNTEAFF,TGTGCCAGCAGTGTACGGGGACCAAACACTGAAGCTTTCTTT
.,TRBV14,TRBJ2-7,TRBD1,CASSRWTGGFAYEQYF,TGTGCCAGCAGCCGATGGACAGGGGGCTTTGCCTACGAGCAGTACTTC
many,TRBV5-1,TRBJ1-1,.,CASSLGLNTEAFF,TGCGCCAGCAGCCTCGGACTGAACACTGAAGCTTTCTTT
few,TRBV28,TRBJ2-2,.,CASRPTKAANTGELFF,TGTGCCAGCAGACCCACAAAGGCCGCGAACACCGGGGAGCTGTTTTTT
.,TRBV11-2,TRBJ2-3,.,CASSPWSGTDTQYF,TGTGCCAGCAGCCCCTGGTCTGGCACAGATACGCAGTATTTT
few,TRBV2,TRBJ2-3,.,CARGKATGTSTDTQYF,TGTGCCAGGGGAAAAGCAACGGGGACTAGCACAGATACGCAGTATTTT
many,TRBV11-3,TRBJ2-7,.,CASSLFAGYEQYF,TGTGCCAGCAGCTTATTTGCGGGCTACGAGCAGTACTTC
many,TRBV20-1,TRBJ2-3,TRBD2,CSARDRLAGGGRTQYF,TGCAGTGCTAGAGATAGACTAGCGGGGGGAGGTAGGACGCAGTATTTT
few,TRBV4-2,TRBJ2-3,.,CASRETAASTDTQYF,TGTGCCAGCAGGGAGACCGCGGCTAGCACAGATACGCAGTATTTT
many,TRBV5-5,TRBJ2-2,.,CASSSAAGALVDTGELFF,TGTGCCAGCAGCAGCGCAGCAGGGGCCTTAGTTGACACCGGGGAGCTGTTTTTT
few,TRBV6-5,TRBJ1-2,.,CASSYVSGGVGRRYGYTF,TGTGCCAGCAGTTATGTTTCGGGTGGTGTGGGTCGGCGTTATGGCTACACCTTC
many,TRBV12-3/TRBV12-4,TRBJ2-2,.,CASSNLPVLSAGELFF,TGTGCCAGCAGTAACTTACCGGTTCTTTCGGCCGGGGAGCTGTTTTTT